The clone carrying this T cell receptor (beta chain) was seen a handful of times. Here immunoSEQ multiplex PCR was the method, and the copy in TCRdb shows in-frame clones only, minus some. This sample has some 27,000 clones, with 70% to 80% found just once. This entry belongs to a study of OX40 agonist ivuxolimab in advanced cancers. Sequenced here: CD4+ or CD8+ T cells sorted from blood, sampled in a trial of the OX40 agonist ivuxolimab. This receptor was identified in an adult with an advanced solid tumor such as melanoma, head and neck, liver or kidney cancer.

As DNA, the CDR3 is TGCGCCAGCAGCCACCGACTTGAAGAGACCCAGTACTTC. Protein: CASSHRLEETQYF. The genes are TRBV4-1 and TRBJ2-5; D not resolved. The V gene lost 3 bases and the J gene lost 3 bases, with 8 bases spanning the gap. CDR1 is MGHRA and CDR2 is YSYEKL in the germline V gene. The CDR3 is 13 amino acids.